The sequence of this T cell receptor (beta chain) was determined in a study of T cell changes during pregnancy in multiple sclerosis. Method: immunoSEQ multiplex PCR; TCRdb's copy keeps in-frame clones and lacks some. The sample includes some 110,000 clones, roughly nine tenths of them seen just once. In this sample, this clone turned up a few times. The V end was cut by 0 bases, the J end by 10 bases, with 7 bases between. Germline V gene data show CDR1 as MNHNS and CDR2 as SASEGT. CDR3 length equals 13 residues. This sequence was found in a female donor with multiple sclerosis, enrolled in a pregnancy study. This specimen was peripheral blood, taken in the third trimester of pregnancy. The chain couples TRBV6-1 to TRBJ1-6; weak D call: TRBD1 (5 bases). CDR3 sequence: CASSEAGGSPLHF. The CDR3 DNA reads TGTGCCAGCAGTGAAGCCGGGGGATCACCCCTCCACTTT.